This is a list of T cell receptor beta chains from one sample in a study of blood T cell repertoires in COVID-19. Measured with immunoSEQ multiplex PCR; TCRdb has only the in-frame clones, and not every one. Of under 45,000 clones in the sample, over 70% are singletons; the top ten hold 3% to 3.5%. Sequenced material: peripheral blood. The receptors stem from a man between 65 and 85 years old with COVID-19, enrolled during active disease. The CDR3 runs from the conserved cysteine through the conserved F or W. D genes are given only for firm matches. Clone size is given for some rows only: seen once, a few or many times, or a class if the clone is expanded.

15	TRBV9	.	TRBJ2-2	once	TGTGCCAGCAGCCTCGCAGGGGTAGGCACCGGGGAGCTGTTTTTT	CASSLAGVGTGELFF
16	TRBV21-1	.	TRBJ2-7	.	TGTGCCAGCAGCAAATGGGGTTGGCGGACAGGGTGCGAGCAGTACTTC	CASSKWGWRTGCEQYF
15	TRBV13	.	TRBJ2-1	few	TGTGCCAGCAGTTTTCGAGCGGGTGGCAGGGATGAGCAGTTCTTC	CASSFRAGGRDEQFF
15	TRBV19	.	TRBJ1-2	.	TGTGCCAGTAGTACCGTCCCGGCAGGGTCCCGTGGCTACACCTTC	CASSTVPAGSRGYTF
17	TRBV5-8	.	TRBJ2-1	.	TGTGCCAGCAGCTCCCCGTGGGAGGCAAGGTCCTACAATGAGCAGTTCTTC	CASSSPWEARSYNEQFF
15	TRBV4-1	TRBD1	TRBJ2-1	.	TGCGCCAGCAGCCAAGAACAGGGGCGCATGAATGAGCAGTTCTTC	CASSQEQGRMNEQFF
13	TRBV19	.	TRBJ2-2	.	TGTGCCAGTAGTATGAACCCTGGGCCGAAGCTGTTTTTT	CASSMNPGPKLFF
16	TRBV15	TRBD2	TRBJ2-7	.	TGTGCCACCAGCAGCCCAGGGCTAGCGGGAGGGGCCGAGCAGTACTTC	CATSSPGLAGGAEQYF
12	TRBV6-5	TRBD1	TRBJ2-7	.	TGTGCCAGCCAACAGGGGGGAGGAGAGCAGTACTTC	CASQQGGGEQYF
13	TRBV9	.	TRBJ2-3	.	TGTGCCAGCAGCGTAGGGGGAGCAGATACGCAGTATTTT	CASSVGGADTQYF
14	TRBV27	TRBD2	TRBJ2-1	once	TGTGCCAGCAGTTTGCGGGAGGGGTACAATGAGCAGTTCTTC	CASSLREGYNEQFF
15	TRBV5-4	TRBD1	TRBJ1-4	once	TGTGCCAGCAGCGTGTCAGGGGGTGGTAATGAAAAACTGTTTTTT	CASSVSGGGNEKLFF
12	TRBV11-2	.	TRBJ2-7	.	TGTGCCAGCAGCTTAGGACTCTACGAGCAGTACTTC	CASSLGLYEQYF
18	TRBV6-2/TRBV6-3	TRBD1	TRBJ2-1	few	TGTGCCAGCAGTTACCCAGCCACTCCGGGACAGGGCTACAATGAGCAGTTCTTC	CASSYPATPGQGYNEQFF
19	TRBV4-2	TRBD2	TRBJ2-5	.	TGTGCCAGCAGCCAAGGCGCCGGGACTAGCGGATCGTACCAAGAGACCCAGTACTTC	CASSQGAGTSGSYQETQYF
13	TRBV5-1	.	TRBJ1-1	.	TGCGCCAGCAGCCCCAGGGGACCCACTGAAGCTTTCTTT	CASSPRGPTEAFF
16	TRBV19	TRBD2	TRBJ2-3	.	TGTGCCAGTAGAGGGGGTAGCGGGAGAGTAGGACATACGCAGTATTTT	CASRGGSGRVGHTQYF
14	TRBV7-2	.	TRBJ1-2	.	TGTGCCAACAGCTTAAGACAGAATAACTATGGCTACACCTTC	CANSLRQNNYGYTF
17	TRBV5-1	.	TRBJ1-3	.	TGCGCCAGCAGCTTGGAACCGTTTTTGAGCTCTGGAAACACCATATATTTT	CASSLEPFLSSGNTIYF
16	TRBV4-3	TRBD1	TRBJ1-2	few	TGCGCCAGCAGCCAGGAAAGGACAGGGGGCCTTGGTGGCTACACCTTC	CASSQERTGGLGGYTF
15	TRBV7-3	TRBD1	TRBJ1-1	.	TGTGCCAGCAGCCCCACCCGGGGACAGGACACTGAAGCTTTCTTT	CASSPTRGQDTEAFF
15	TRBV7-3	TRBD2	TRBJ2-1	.	TGTGCCAGCAGCTTAGGGGCTAGCGGGACGAATGAGCAGTTCTTC	CASSLGASGTNEQFF
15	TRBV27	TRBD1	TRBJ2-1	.	TGTGCCAGCAGTTTCCCGGGACAGTCTTACAATGAGCAGTTCTTC	CASSFPGQSYNEQFF
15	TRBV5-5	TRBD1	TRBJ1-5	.	TGTGCCAGCAGCTTGGGCAGGGGGCAAAGATCAACCCAGCATTTT	CASSLGRGQRSTQHF
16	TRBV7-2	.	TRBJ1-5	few	TGTGCCAGCAGCTTCCTGGGGGGTTGGGGCAATCAGCCCCAGCATTTT	CASSFLGGWGNQPQHF
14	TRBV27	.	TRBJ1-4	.	TGTGCCAGCAGTTTTGCGACAACTAATGAAAAACTGTTTTTT	CASSFATTNEKLFF
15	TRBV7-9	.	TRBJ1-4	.	TGTGCCAGCAGCTTAGGGCAAGCAACTAATGAAAAACTGTTTTTT	CASSLGQATNEKLFF
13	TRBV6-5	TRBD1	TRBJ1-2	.	TGTGCCAGCGGGACAGGGTTCGTCTATGGCTACACCTTC	CASGTGFVYGYTF
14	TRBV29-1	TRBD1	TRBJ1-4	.	TGCAGCGTTGGCGGGGGGACAGGGGATGAAAAACTGTTTTTT	CSVGGGTGDEKLFF
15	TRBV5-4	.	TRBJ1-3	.	TGTGCCAGCAGCCGGGGATCCTCCTCTGGAAACACCATATATTTT	CASSRGSSSGNTIYF
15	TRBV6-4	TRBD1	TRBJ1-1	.	TGTGCCAGCAGTGAGGGACAGGGGGGAACCACTGAAGCTTTCTTT	CASSEGQGGTTEAFF
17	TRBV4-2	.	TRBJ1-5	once	TGTGCCAGCAGCCAAGATCACATCCAGGGGTTATATCAGCCCCAGCATTTT	CASSQDHIQGLYQPQHF
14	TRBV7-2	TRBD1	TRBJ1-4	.	TGTGCCAGCAGCTTAGGACCAGGGGGAGAAAAACTGTTTTTT	CASSLGPGGEKLFF
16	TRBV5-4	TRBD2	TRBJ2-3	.	TGTGCCAGCAGCTTGGAGGGACTAGCGGGAGGCTCTACGCAGTATTTT	CASSLEGLAGGSTQYF
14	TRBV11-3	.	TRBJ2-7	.	TGTGCCAGCAGCGTCGGAGCGGTGCACTACGAGCAGTACTTC	CASSVGAVHYEQYF
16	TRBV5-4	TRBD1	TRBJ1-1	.	TGTGCCAGCAGCTTGGCCGGGACAGTGATGAACACTGAAGCTTTCTTT	CASSLAGTVMNTEAFF
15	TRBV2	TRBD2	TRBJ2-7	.	TGTGCCAGCAGTTTTTTTGGCGGGGGATCTTACGAGCAGTACTTC	CASSFFGGGSYEQYF
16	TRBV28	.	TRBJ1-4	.	TGTGCCTCCAACGGCGGGGGTGCTTTGTTTGGTGAAAAACTGTTTTTT	CASNGGGALFGEKLFF
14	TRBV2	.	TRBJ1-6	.	TGTGCCAGCAGTGGGCAGGGGAATAATTCACCCCTCCACTTT	CASSGQGNNSPLHF
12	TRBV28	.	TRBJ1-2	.	TGTGCCAGCAGTCTAACTAACTATGGCTACACCTTC	CASSLTNYGYTF
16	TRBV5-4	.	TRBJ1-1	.	TGTGCCAGCAGCAACCTCCAAGCACAGGGACGAACTGAAGCTTTCTTT	CASSNLQAQGRTEAFF
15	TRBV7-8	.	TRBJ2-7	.	TGTGCCAGCAGCTCACCTCCAGGTGTGGCTTACGAGCAGTACTTC	CASSSPPGVAYEQYF
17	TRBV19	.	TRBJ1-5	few	TGTGCCAGTAGTATCATCCCATGGCAGAATAGCAATCAGCCCCAGCATTTT	CASSIIPWQNSNQPQHF
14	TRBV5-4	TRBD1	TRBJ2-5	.	TGTGCCAGCAGCTTGGCGAGGGACAGAGAGACCCAGTACTTC	CASSLARDRETQYF
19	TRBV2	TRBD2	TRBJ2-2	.	TGTGCCAGCAGACCGGGACTAGCGGGAGGGCCCGGGTTAGCCGGGGAGCTGTTTTTT	CASRPGLAGGPGLAGELFF
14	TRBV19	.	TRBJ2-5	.	TGTGCCAGTAGTATGTACGGGGTCGGAGAGACCCAGTACTTC	CASSMYGVGETQYF
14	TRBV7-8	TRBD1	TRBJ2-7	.	TGTGCCAGCAGCACCGACAGGGAATCCTACGAGCAGTACTTC	CASSTDRESYEQYF
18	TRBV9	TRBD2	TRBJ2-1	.	TGTGCCAGCAGCGTAGTGACTAGCGGGAGGGCCCCCTACAATGAGCAGTTCTTC	CASSVVTSGRAPYNEQFF
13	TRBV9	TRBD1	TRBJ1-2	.	TGTGCCAGCAGCCCCCGACAGGGGTCTGGCTACACCTTC	CASSPRQGSGYTF
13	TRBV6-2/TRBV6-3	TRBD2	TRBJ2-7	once	TGTGCCAGCAGCCTAGCGGGGGTCTACGAGCAGTACTTC	CASSLAGVYEQYF
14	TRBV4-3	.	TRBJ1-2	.	TGCGCCAGCAGCCAAGGACTCCCCAATCTTAGCTACACCTTC	CASSQGLPNLSYTF
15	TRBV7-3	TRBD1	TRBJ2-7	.	TGTGCCAGCAGCGCCACAGGGGGCACTGCCTACGAGCAGTACTTC	CASSATGGTAYEQYF
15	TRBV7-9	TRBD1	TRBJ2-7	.	TGTGCCAGCAGCCGGACCGGGACAGGGGTCTACGAGCAGTACTTC	CASSRTGTGVYEQYF
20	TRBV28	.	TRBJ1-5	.	TGTGCCAGCAGTTCGGATGGGGCAGGGGAAAGGGCAATGGGCAGTCAGCCCCAGCATTTT	CASSSDGAGERAMGSQPQHF
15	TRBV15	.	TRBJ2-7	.	TGTGCCACCAGCAGAGTAGGTGCCTGGGGGCACGAGCAGTACTTC	CATSRVGAWGHEQYF
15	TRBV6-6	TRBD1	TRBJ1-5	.	TGTGCCAGCAGGCGGGACAGAACTAGCAATCAGCCCCAGCATTTT	CASRRDRTSNQPQHF